The sequence of this T cell receptor beta chain was determined in a study of monozygotic twins with inflammatory bowel disease. Regarding this clonotype: Its target is unknown.

The CDR3 spans 14 residues. CDR1 is PRHDT and CDR2 is FYEKMQ in the germline V gene (reference sequence). Study findings and constraints: Clonotypes shared with others were fewer in IBD patients than in healthy twins, especially with disease activity.

TCRdb reprocessed the 5' RACE reads; each CDR3 protein has one entry and no DNA is given. This sample's table has some 90,000 distinct CDR3 sequences. The sequence derives from a human donor with ulcerative colitis or Crohn's disease, or a healthy co-twin of an affected twin (not recorded which). Sequencing was performed on blood. This chain links TRBV13 with TRBJ2-7. CDR3 protein: CASSLGRSAYEQYF.